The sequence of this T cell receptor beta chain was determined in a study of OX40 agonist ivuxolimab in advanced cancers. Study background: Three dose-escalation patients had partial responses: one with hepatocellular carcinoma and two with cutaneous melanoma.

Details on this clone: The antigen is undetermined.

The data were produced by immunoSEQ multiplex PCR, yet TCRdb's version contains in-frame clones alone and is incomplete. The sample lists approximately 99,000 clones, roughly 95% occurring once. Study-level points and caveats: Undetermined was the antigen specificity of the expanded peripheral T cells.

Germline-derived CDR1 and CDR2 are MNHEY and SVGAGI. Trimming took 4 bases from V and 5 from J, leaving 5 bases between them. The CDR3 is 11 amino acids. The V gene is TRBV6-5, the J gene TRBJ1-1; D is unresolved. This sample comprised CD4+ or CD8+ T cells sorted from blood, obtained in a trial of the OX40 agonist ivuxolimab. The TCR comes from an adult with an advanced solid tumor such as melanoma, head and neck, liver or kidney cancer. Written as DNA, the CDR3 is TGTGCCAGCAGTTTAAGGACTGAAGCTTTCTTT. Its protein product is CASSLRTEAFF.